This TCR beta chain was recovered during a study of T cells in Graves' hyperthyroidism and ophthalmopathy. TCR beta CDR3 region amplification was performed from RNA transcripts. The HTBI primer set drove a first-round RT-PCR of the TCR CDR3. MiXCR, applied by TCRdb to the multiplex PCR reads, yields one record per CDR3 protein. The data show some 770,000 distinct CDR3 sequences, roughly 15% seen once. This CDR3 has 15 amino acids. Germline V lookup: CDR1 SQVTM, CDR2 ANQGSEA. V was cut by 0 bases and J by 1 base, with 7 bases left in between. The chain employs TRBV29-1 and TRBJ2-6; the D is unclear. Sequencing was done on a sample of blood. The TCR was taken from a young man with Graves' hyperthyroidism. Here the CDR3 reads CSVEDLKSGANVLTF. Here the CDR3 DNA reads TGCAGCGTTGAAGATCTGAAGTCTGGGGCCAACGTCCTGACTTTC.